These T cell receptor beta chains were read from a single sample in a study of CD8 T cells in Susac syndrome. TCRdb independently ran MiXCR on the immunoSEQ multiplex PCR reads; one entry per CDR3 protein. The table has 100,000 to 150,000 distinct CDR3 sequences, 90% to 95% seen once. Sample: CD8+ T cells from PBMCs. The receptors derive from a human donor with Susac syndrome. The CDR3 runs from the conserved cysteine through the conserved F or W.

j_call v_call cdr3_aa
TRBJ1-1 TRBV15 CATSRVPRGNTEAFF
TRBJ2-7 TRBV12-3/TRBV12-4 CASSLSEISSEQYF
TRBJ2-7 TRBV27 CASSPLRGYRMDEQYF
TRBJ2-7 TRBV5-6 CASSLELAGGYEQYF
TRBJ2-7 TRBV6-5 CASSSTSGGSYEQYF
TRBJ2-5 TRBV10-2 CASSEDLAGAGETQYF
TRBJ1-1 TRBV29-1 CSVEVAADAFF
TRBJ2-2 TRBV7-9 CASSLGEGDTGELFF
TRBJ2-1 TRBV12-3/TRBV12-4 CASSLEAGTYNEQFF
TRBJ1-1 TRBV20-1 CSAREGDRVAEAFF
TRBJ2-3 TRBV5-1 CASSAFDRGTDTQYF
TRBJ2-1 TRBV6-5 CASSYSYGNSYNEQFF
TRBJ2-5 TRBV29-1 CSAAGLAEQETQYF
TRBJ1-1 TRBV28 CASSFNTPGPEAFF
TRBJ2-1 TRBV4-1 CASSQDPSGEANEQFF
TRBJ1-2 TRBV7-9 CASSPLPGTPGGYTF
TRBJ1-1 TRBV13 CASSLEGDEAFF
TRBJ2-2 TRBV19 CASSILPGSSGELFF
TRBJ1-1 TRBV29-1 CSVEGPVGVNTEAFF
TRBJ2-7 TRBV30 CAWTRTGYSYEQYF
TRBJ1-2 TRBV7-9 CASSFGEEGYTF
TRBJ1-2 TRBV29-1 CSVEPGHDYGYTF
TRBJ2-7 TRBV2 CASTPRGGWREYHSYEQYF
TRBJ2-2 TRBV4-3 CASSQGGEAGELFF
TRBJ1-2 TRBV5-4 CASSLSWFGSRYGYTF
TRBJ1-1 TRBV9 CASSVGQGGNTEAFF
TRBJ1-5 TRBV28 CASSFPGEPGVNQPQHF
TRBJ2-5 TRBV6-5 CASSYSEGEETQYF
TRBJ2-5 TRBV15 CATSRDFWREVTQYF
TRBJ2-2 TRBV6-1 CASSEETGGAGELFF
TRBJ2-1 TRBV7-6 CASSSMGLAGATYNEQFF
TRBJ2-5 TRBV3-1 CASSRGGAEETQYF
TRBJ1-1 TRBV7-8 CASSRDRVNTEAFF
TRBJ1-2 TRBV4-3 CASSPVWRDYGYTF
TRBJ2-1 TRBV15 CATSRGSYNEQFF
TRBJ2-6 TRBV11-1 CASSLVSWTEKGLAGYSGANVLTF
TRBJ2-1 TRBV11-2 CASRLGQGALNEQFF
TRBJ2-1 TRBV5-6 CASSFPSGIPYNEQFF
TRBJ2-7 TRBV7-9 CASSPLGGPYEQYF
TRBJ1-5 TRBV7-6 CASSLGGGTQPQHF
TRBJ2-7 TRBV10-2 CASRMGQTYEQYF
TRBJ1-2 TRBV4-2 CASSPARVGYGYTF
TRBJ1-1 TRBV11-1 CASSSASGSAGLNTEAFF
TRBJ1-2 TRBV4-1 CASSLPGQAYGYTF
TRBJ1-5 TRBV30 CAWSVEGQPQHF
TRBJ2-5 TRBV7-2 CASSPWTGGQETQYF
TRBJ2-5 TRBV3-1 CASSQEMAPMTQYF